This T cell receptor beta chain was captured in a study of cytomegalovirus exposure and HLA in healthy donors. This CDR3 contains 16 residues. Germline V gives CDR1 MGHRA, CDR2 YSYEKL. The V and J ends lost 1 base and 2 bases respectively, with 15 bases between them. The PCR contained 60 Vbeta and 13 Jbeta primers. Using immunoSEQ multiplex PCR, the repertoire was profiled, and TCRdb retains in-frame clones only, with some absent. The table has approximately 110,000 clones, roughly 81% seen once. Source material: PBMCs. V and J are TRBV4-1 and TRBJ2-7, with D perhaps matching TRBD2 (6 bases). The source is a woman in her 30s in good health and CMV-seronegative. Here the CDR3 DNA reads TGCGCCAGCAGCCAAGGATTGGGGACTTACCCCTACGAGCAGTACTTC. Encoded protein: CASSQGLGTYPYEQYF.